This TCR beta chain derives from a study of tumor-infiltrating lymphocytes in oesophageal squamous cell carcinoma. TCRdb passed the PCR reads through MiXCR, listing each CDR3 protein once. The table includes almost 20,000 distinct CDR3 sequences, over 40% detected once. The V segment lost 1 base and the J segment 6 bases; nucleotides outside the gene matches: 25. The CDR3 loop spans 20 amino acids. Per the germline V gene, CDR1 is DFQATT and CDR2 is SNEGSKA (reference sequence). This receptor was taken from a male donor with esophageal squamous cell carcinoma. The sample was normal esophageal tissue next to the tumor. The chain couples TRBV20-1 to TRBJ2-7, with TRBD2 matching over 9 bases. The CDR3 loop is CSARGPGGYSSGALRGEQYF. Here the CDR3 DNA reads TGCAGTGCTAGAGGCCCAGGGGGGTACTCTAGCGGGGCCCTCCGGGGCGAGCAGTACTTC.